This T cell receptor beta chain was captured by sequencing in a study of cytotoxic CD8 clonotypes in ibrutinib-treated CLL. Study context: The cohort had around 10 relapsed/refractory and around 15 treatment-naive patients, some 17 IGHV unmutated.

With respect to this clone: As yet, its antigen is unknown.

Study results and limitations: Against age-matched healthy donors, baseline clonality ran higher and tracked circulating CD8+ T-cell counts. Stable or contracted on treatment, public clonotypes were also uncommon.

The method was immunoSEQ multiplex PCR; TCRdb's version includes in-frame clones alone and lacks a portion of them. There are about 160,000 clones in the sample; under 85% occur only once, and under 5.5% lies in the top ten. Trimming shortened V by 7 bases and J by 6 bases, and 11 bases separated the two germline ends. Germline CDR1 is SNHLY and CDR2 is FYNNEI. The CDR3 has 12 amino acids. The receptor comes from a human donor with chronic lymphocytic leukemia. This chain links TRBV2 with TRBJ2-3, with D hard to call. Sequencing was performed on PBMCs, taken after 24 months of ibrutinib treatment. DNA of the CDR3: TGTGCCAGCACCTTCCGGATGGATACGCAGTATTTT. Translating it yields CASTFRMDTQYF.